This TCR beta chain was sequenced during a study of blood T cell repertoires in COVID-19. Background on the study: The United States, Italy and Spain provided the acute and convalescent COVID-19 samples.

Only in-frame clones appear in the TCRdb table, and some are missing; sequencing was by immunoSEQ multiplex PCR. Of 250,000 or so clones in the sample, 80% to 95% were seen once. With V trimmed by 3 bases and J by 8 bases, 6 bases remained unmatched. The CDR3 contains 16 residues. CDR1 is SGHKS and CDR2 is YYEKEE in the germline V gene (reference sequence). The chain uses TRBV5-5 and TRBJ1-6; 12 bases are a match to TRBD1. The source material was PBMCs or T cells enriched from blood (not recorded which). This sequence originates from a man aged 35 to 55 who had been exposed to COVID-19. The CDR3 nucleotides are TGTGCCAGCAGCTCGACACGGGACAGGGGGCATTCACCCCTCCACTTT. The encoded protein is CASSSTRDRGHSPLHF.